The next 16 T cell receptor beta chains were all read from a single sample in a study of T cell responses to AZD1222 COVID-19 vaccine. The data were produced by immunoSEQ multiplex PCR, yet TCRdb's version contains in-frame clones alone and is incomplete. The profile shows 65,000 to 75,000 clones, 60% to 85% of them singletons. Sequencing used peripheral blood, obtained 28 days after the second AZD1222 dose. The source of these receptors is an adult who received the AZD1222 COVID-19 vaccine.

Points on this clone: One end of the junction varies from germline; a read error may be responsible. This chain's CDR3 is CASSFDRYEQCF. The CDR3 DNA reads TGCGCCAGCAGCTTTGACAGATACGAGCAGTGCTTC. This chain links TRBV5-1 with TRBJ2-7; tentatively, D is TRBD1 (5 bases). The CDR3 totals 12 residues. CDR1 and CDR2 from the germline V gene are SGHRS and YFSETQ.

V and J are TRBV24-1 and TRBJ2-7; 7 positions match TRBD1. V was clipped by 2 bases and J by 3 bases; unmatched bases: 6. Germline loops: CDR1 KGHDR, CDR2 SFDVKD. The CDR3 extends over 15 amino acids. Here the CDR3 reads CATSDSTGQIYEQYF. The DNA for the CDR3 is TGTGCCACCAGTGATTCAACGGGACAGATCTACGAGCAGTACTTC.

This chain joins TRBV6-5 and TRBJ2-7; 7 bases line up with TRBD1. Germline CDR1 MNHEY, CDR2 SVGAGI. This CDR3 spans 14 amino acids. V lost 0 bases and J lost 5; bases outside the gene matches: 4. CDR3 nucleotides: TGTGCCAGCAGTTACTCGACAGGGAACAACGAGCAGTACTTC. As protein: CASSYSTGNNEQYF.

The rearrangement links TRBV27 to TRBJ2-7, with unresolved D. Deletions cut 2 bases from V and 2 bases from J, with 1 base between. CDR1 and CDR2 from the germline V gene are MNHEY and SMNVEV (reference sequence). This CDR3 region has 11 residues. CDR3 region: CASSLAYEQYF. In nucleotides, the CDR3 is TGTGCCAGCAGTTTAGCCTACGAGCAGTACTTC.

The gene calls are TRBV19 and TRBJ2-2; D ambiguous. Per germline, CDR1 LNHDA and CDR2 SQIVND (reference sequence). Trimming left V 3 bases short and J 5 bases short, with 7 bases between. This CDR3 region has 13 residues. The CDR3 sequence: CASSIRITGELFF. The DNA for the CDR3 is TGTGCCAGTAGTATCCGGATAACCGGGGAGCTGTTTTTT.

This sequence joins TRBV2 and TRBJ2-5; D not resolved. V lost 5 bases and J lost 5, with 6 bases in between. This CDR3 is built from 11 residues. The germline gives CDR1 SNHLY, CDR2 FYNNEI. The CDR3 DNA follows: TGTGCCAGCAGTTCTAGGGAGACCCAGTACTTC. This encodes CASSSRETQYF.

This clone was observed once. This chain connects TRBV7-9 to TRBJ2-3; 9 nucleotides align to TRBD2. The CDR3 has 14 amino acids. V gave up 2 bases and J gave up 6 bases; unmatched junction bases: 3. Germline values: CDR1 SEHNR, CDR2 FQNEAQ (reference sequence). For the CDR3, the DNA is TGTGCCAGCAGCTTAACAAGCGGGGGGGATACGCAGTATTTT. Its protein is CASSLTSGGDTQYF.

V is TRBV4-1 and J is TRBJ2-3; 11 positions match TRBD2. Unmatched junction bases numbered 13, after V lost 2 bases and J lost 0 bases. This CDR3 has 20 amino acids. The germline gives CDR1 MGHRA, CDR2 YSYEKL. The CDR3 bases are TGCGCCAGCAGCCAATTACCGGGACTAGCGGAGACAACTAGCACAGATACGCAGTATTTT. Its translation is CASSQLPGLAETTSTDTQYF.

This clone was seen just once. V and J are TRBV19 and TRBJ2-1, with 10 bases aligning to TRBD2. V lost 6 bases to trimming and J lost 4 bases; unmatched junction nucleotides: 6. The CDR3 is 15 amino acids. The germline gives CDR1 LNHDA, CDR2 SQIVND (reference sequence). DNA of the CDR3: TGTGCCAGTAGGCCGCTAGCGGGAGATTACAATGAGCAGTTCTTC. Protein product: CASRPLAGDYNEQFF.

The V call is TRBV7-3, the J call TRBJ2-3; D may be TRBD1 (6 bases). Germline V gene data show CDR1 as SGHTA and CDR2 as FQGTGA. The V end was cut by 4 bases, the J end by 2 bases, with 13 bases between. The CDR3 contains 15 residues. DNA of the CDR3: TGTGCCAGCAGCTCAACAGGGCCCAACACAGATACGCAGTATTTT. Residues: CASSSTGPNTDTQYF.

The CDR3 region is CASSPGQANYEQYF. CDR3 nucleotide sequence: TGCGCCAGCAGCCCGGGACAGGCGAACTACGAGCAGTACTTC. The chain recombines TRBV5-1 with TRBJ2-7; 8 positions match TRBD1. The germline gives CDR1 SGHRS, CDR2 YFSETQ. The ends lost 4 bases at V and 3 bases at J; junction bases unmatched: 6. The CDR3 is 14 residues long. Based on the CDR3 plus reference TRBV5-1 and TRBJ2-7, the full variable domain is KAGVTQTPRYLIKTRGQQVTLSCSPISGHRSVSWYQQTPGQGLQFLFEYFSETQRNKGNFPGRFSGRQFSNSRSEMNVSTLELGDSALYLCASSPGQANYEQYFGPGTRLTVT.

This clone was seen once. The V and J genes are TRBV30 and TRBJ2-1; D is possibly TRBD1 or TRBD2 (5 bases each). In germline, CDR1 is GTSNPN, CDR2 SVGIG (reference sequence). The CDR3 sequence is 14 residues long. Trimming stripped 2 bases from V and 2 bases from J, with 10 bases between. CDR3 coding DNA: TGTGCCTGGAGTCGGGACGGCGCCTACAATGAGCAGTTCTTC. It encodes CAWSRDGAYNEQFF.

The table lists this clone with a count of one. A read error may account for a junction end that differs from germline. V gene TRBV2 combines with J gene TRBJ1-5, with 10 bases matching TRBD1. This CDR3 spans 15 amino acids. Germline V CDR1 and CDR2: SNHLY, FYNNEI. The CDR3 here is CASTEGQGGAQPQHF. The DNA for the CDR3 is TGTGCCAGCACTGAAGGACAGGGGGGGGCTCAGCCCCAGCATTTT.

The V gene is TRBV27, the J gene TRBJ2-7; 8 nucleotides agree with TRBD1. Germline CDR1 and CDR2: MNHEY and SMNVEV (reference sequence). The CDR3 is made up of 12 amino acids. J lost 7 bases, V lost 11 bases, and 10 bases had no gene match. This chain's CDR3 is CAAWTGLGEQYF. The CDR3 region has the DNA TGTGCCGCCTGGACAGGGTTAGGTGAGCAGTACTTC.

This clone was seen only once. The V call is TRBV20-1, the J call TRBJ2-1; TRBD2 aligns across 7 bases. Germline V CDR1 and CDR2: DFQATT, SNEGSKA (reference sequence). The V and J ends lost 6 bases and 7 bases, in that order; junction bases with no gene match: 6. This CDR3 is built from 12 residues. This CDR3 is CSASGGGNEQFF. The CDR3 nucleotides are TGCAGTGCAAGTGGGGGAGGGAATGAGCAGTTCTTC.

The V gene is TRBV6-4, the J gene TRBJ2-1; 10 nucleotides match TRBD1. There are 15 residues in the CDR3. CDR1 and CDR2 (germline): MRHNA, SNTAGT. V lost 6 bases and J lost 4; bases outside the gene matches: 6. CDR3: CASSEGQGRYNEQFF. For the CDR3, the DNA is TGTGCCAGCAGCGAGGGACAGGGGAGATACAATGAGCAGTTCTTC.